The 23 T cell receptor beta chains below come from one sample, sequenced in a study of response to subunit inactivated influenza vaccine. TCRdb fed the RT-PCR reads into MiXCR, producing one record per CDR3 protein. The sample lists 590,000 or so distinct CDR3 sequences, around 13% occurring once. The material sequenced was PBMCs from blood, taken roughly 15 days before vaccination. Receptors were obtained from a man aged 50 to 60 who received an inactivated influenza vaccine.

This clonotype came up a few times. This sequence joins TRBV7-9 and TRBJ2-1; TRBD2 matches 8 bases. Germline trimming cut 5 bases from V and 2 bases from J; bases unmatched to any gene: 5. The CDR3 is 15 amino acids. In germline, CDR1 is SEHNR, CDR2 FQNEAQ (reference sequence). CDR3 residues: CASSPTSEPYNEQFF. Written as DNA, the CDR3 is TGTGCCAGCAGCCCGACTAGCGAACCCTACAATGAGCAGTTCTTC.

This clonotype was seen a few times. The chain is built from TRBV29-1 and TRBJ2-1; 8 nucleotides line up with TRBD2. The germline gives CDR1 SQVTM, CDR2 ANQGSEA. The CDR3 consists of 13 residues. CDR3 DNA: TGCGGCGGGGGCGGGAGGCTTTACAATGAGCAGTTCTTC. It specifies CGGGGRLYNEQFF.

As DNA, the CDR3 is TGTGCCAGCGAGAAGGTGGGGGGCTATCAGCCCCAGCATTTT. It codes for CASEKVGGYQPQHF. The V and J genes are TRBV6-2 or TRBV6-3 and TRBJ1-5; TRBD1 might be the D (6 bases). CDR1 and CDR2 from the germline V gene are MNHEY and SVGEGT. Trimming left V 8 bases short and J 5 bases short, with 16 bases between. The CDR3 length is 14 residues.

CDR3 protein: CASNALRGETQYF. Here the CDR3 DNA reads TGTGCCAGCAATGCCCTTAGGGGGGAGACCCAGTACTTC. V is TRBV12-3 or TRBV12-4 and J is TRBJ2-5; D might be TRBD1 (6 bases). V was pared by 7 bases and J by 5 bases, with 14 bases between. The CDR3 has 13 amino acids.

This clonotype was counted between two and nine times. The chain's CDR3 is CASSLTTGSGYEQYF. The CDR3 nucleotides read TGTGCCAGCAGCCTCACAACAGGAAGTGGGTACGAGCAGTACTTC. The rearrangement links TRBV7-8 to TRBJ2-7; D may be TRBD1 (5 bases). Trimming left V 5 bases short and J 4 bases short, with 18 bases between. Germline V gene data show CDR1 as SGHVS and CDR2 as FQNEAQ. The CDR3 contains 15 residues.

This clonotype showed up many times. The chain is built from TRBV20-1 and TRBJ2-3; possible D gene TRBD2, 6 bases. Germline lookup yields CDR1 DFQATT and CDR2 SNEGSKA (reference sequence). The CDR3 has 13 residues. Trimming pared 3 bases from V and 4 bases from J, leaving 11 bases between. DNA of the CDR3: TGCAGTGCTAGTTCGGGGGTCCCAGATACGCAGTATTTT. Translated: CSASSGVPDTQYF.

Comment on this clonotype: This may come from a read error, since a much larger clone is one base off. This chain joins TRBV4-3 and TRBJ2-2; 10 bases fit TRBD2. The CDR3 runs 17 residues. Looked up from germline, CDR1 is LGHNA and CDR2 is YSLEER. CDR3 sequence: CASSQGELAGNTGELYF. The CDR3 coding sequence is TGCGCCAGCAGCCAAGGCGAACTAGCGGGAAACACCGGGGAGCTGTATTTT.

The chain employs TRBV4-2 and TRBJ2-3, with a weak D call TRBD2 (6 bases). This CDR3 has 16 amino acids. The V end was cut by 0 bases, the J end by 4 bases, with 14 bases between. Germline V gene data show CDR1 as LGHNA and CDR2 as YNFKEQ. CDR3 sequence (DNA): TGTGCCAGCAGCCAAGATCGGCGGGGAGGCGCAGATACGCAGTATTTT. Amino acid sequence: CASSQDRRGGADTQYF.

This clonotype was detected many times. The chain carries TRBV5-1 and TRBJ2-2, with D unclear. Deletions cut 4 bases from V and 3 bases from J, with 10 bases between. This CDR3 comprises 14 residues. Germline V gene sequence: CDR1 SGHRS, CDR2 YFSETQ. CDR3 sequence (DNA): TGCGCCAGCAGCCCCAACTACGACACCGGGGAGCTGTTTTTT. Amino acid sequence: CASSPNYDTGELFF.

This clonotype has a handful of counts. The chain couples TRBV4-1 to TRBJ2-3; D remains unclear. Between the trimmed V and J ends, which lost 0 bases and 2 bases, there was a span of 15 bases. This CDR3 comprises 17 residues. Germline assignment: CDR1 MGHRA and CDR2 YSYEKL. CDR3 amino acids: CASSQDGVGRPTDTQYF. The CDR3 DNA follows: TGCGCCAGCAGCCAAGACGGCGTCGGTAGGCCCACAGATACGCAGTATTTT.

V is TRBV4-2 and J is TRBJ2-7; 14 positions match TRBD2. Germline V lookup: CDR1 LGHNA, CDR2 YNFKEQ. The CDR3 consists of 17 residues. V gave up 0 bases and J gave up 3 bases; unmatched junction bases: 4. CDR3 protein: CASSQEGLAGEYYEQYF. CDR3 in DNA: TGTGCCAGCAGCCAAGAGGGACTAGCGGGAGAGTACTACGAGCAGTACTTC.

The V and J genes are TRBV6-1 and TRBJ1-3; D is unresolved. CDR1 and CDR2 (germline): MNHNS, SASEGT. The CDR3 consists of 16 residues. The V gene lost 6 bases and the J gene lost 1 base, with 16 bases spanning the gap. The CDR3 bases are TGTGCCAGCAGCAACCACCGGGCCATTTCTGGAAACACCATATATTTT. Translating gives CASSNHRAISGNTIYF.

The rearrangement uses TRBV27 and TRBJ2-3; 7 bases align to TRBD2. This CDR3 region has 15 residues. V shed 2 bases, J shed 1 base, and the junction held 3 bases outside the gene matches. Per the germline V gene, CDR1 is MNHEY and CDR2 is SMNVEV (reference sequence). DNA for the CDR3: TGTGCCAGCAGTTTAATACGGGGGGGCACAGATACGCAGTATTTT. This encodes CASSLIRGGTDTQYF.

This clonotype was observed a few times. This chain joins TRBV27 and TRBJ1-1; tentatively, D is TRBD1 (6 bases). Trimming took off 6 bases at V and 1 base at J, with 12 bases between the two ends. CDR3 length: 14 residues. Germline lookup yields CDR1 MNHEY and CDR2 SMNVEV (reference sequence). In DNA, the CDR3 is TGTGCCAGCAGAAACTCGGACAGGAACACTGAAGCTTTCTTT. It specifies CASRNSDRNTEAFF.

The genes are TRBV5-1 and TRBJ2-2, with TRBD2 matching 11 bases. This CDR3 is 18 amino acids long. Unmatched junction bases numbered 7, after V lost 3 bases and J lost 0 bases. In germline, CDR1 is SGHRS, CDR2 YFSETQ. CDR3 in amino acids: CASSSRLAGPANTGELFF. CDR3 nucleotides: TGCGCCAGCAGCTCCAGACTAGCGGGGCCCGCGAACACCGGGGAGCTGTTTTTT.

This clonotype was seen only a few times. The CDR3 DNA reads as TGTGCCAGCAGCTCTCTAGGGACAGGGGGCCGAGAGACCCAGTACTTC. Amino acid sequence: CASSSLGTGGRETQYF. V usage is TRBV7-9 and J usage is TRBJ2-5; 12 bases fit TRBD1. This CDR3 has 16 amino acids. Germline trimming cut 4 bases from V and 4 bases from J; bases unmatched to any gene: 7. Germline CDR1 SEHNR, CDR2 FQNEAQ (reference sequence). Based on the CDR3 plus reference TRBV7-9 and TRBJ2-5, the full variable domain is DTGVSQNPRHKITKRGQNVTFRCDPISEHNRLYWYRQTLGQGPEFLTYFQNEAQLEKSRLLSDRFSAERPKGSFSTLEIQRTEQGDSAMYLCASSSLGTGGRETQYFGPGTRLLVL.

This clonotype was detected only a few times. The chain links TRBV5-1 to TRBJ1-5; no clear D. From germline, CDR1 is SGHRS and CDR2 YFSETQ. The CDR3 length is 15 residues. Deletions cut 0 bases from V and 4 bases from J, with 11 bases between. CDR3 loop: CASSLAGVPNQPQHF. The CDR3 region has the DNA TGCGCCAGCAGCTTGGCTGGGGTCCCTAATCAGCCCCAGCATTTT.

The sample holds many counts of this clonotype. The chain links TRBV7-2 to TRBJ2-3; a possible D gene is TRBD2 (6 bases). Trimming cost V 6 bases and J 0 bases, with 13 bases left between them. The CDR3 covers 15 residues. From germline, CDR1 is SGHTA and CDR2 FQGNSA. The CDR3 bases are TGTGCCAGCAGATTTAGCGGATCTAGCACAGATACGCAGTATTTT. This translates into CASRFSGSSTDTQYF.

J is TRBJ1-6 and V is TRBV5-1; D is unclear. The CDR3 length is 16 residues. The germline V gene encodes CDR1 SGHRS and CDR2 YFSETQ. The V end was cut by 5 bases, the J end by 5 bases, with 17 bases between. CDR3 protein: CASRTKTGEHNSPLHF. The CDR3 coding sequence is TGCGCCAGCAGAACCAAAACCGGGGAGCATAATTCACCCCTCCACTTT.

This clonotype has more than one count but fewer than ten. The CDR3 DNA reads as TGTGCCAGCAGCTTCCCCGGGACGACGAACACCGGGGAGCTGTTTTTT. Protein sequence: CASSFPGTTNTGELFF. The chain uses TRBV7-8 and TRBJ2-2; D is possibly TRBD1 or TRBD2 (5 bases each). This CDR3 comprises 16 residues. The V and J ends lost 3 bases and 0 bases respectively, with 11 bases between them. Germline V gene data show CDR1 as SGHVS and CDR2 as FQNEAQ. Full variable domain (missing parts from reference TRBV7-8 and TRBJ2-2): GAGVSQSPRYKVAKRGQDVALRCDPISGHVSLFWYQQALGQGPEFLTYFQNEAQLDKSGLPSDRFFAERPEGSVSTLKIQRTQQEDSAVYLCASSFPGTTNTGELFFGEGSRLTVL.

The rearrangement links TRBV6-1 to TRBJ2-7; a possible D gene is TRBD2 (5 bases). The V gene's germline CDR1 is MNHNS and CDR2 SASEGT. The V end lost 3 bases, the J end lost 9 bases, and 9 bases lay between the germline ends. This CDR3 has 11 amino acids. The CDR3 coding sequence is TGTGCCAGCAGTGATCGGGGATGGCAGTACTTC. This sequence encodes CASSDRGWQYF.

The chain has TRBV27 and TRBJ2-7; TRBD1 or TRBD2 may be the D gene (6 bases each). V was trimmed by 8 bases and J by 0 bases, leaving 11 bases between them. There are 13 residues in the CDR3. CDR1 MNHEY and CDR2 SMNVEV come from the germline V gene (reference sequence). CDR3 sequence reads: CASRGPPSYEQYF. The DNA for the CDR3 is TGTGCCAGCCGGGGGCCTCCCTCCTACGAGCAGTACTTC.

This chain connects TRBV4-2 to TRBJ2-7, with 9 bases aligning to TRBD2. The CDR3 has 16 amino acids. Germline CDR1 reads LGHNA; CDR2 reads YNFKEQ. The junction had 10 bases not matched to a gene; V was cut back by 4 bases and J by 3 bases. DNA of the CDR3: TGTGCCAGCAGCCCAGGACTAGCGACAGTCCTCTACGAGCAGTACTTC. As protein: CASSPGLATVLYEQYF.